This T cell receptor beta chain comes out of a study of blood T cell repertoires in COVID-19. Study background: The United States, Italy and Spain supplied acute and convalescent COVID-19 samples. T cells, B-cell-depleted T cells, or PBMCs supplied cDNA or gDNA.

Authors' processing steps: The assay estimated nucleated cells by amplifying reference gene primers. The method was immunoSEQ multiplex PCR; TCRdb's version includes in-frame clones alone and lacks a portion of them. The D gene and trimming were derived from the DNA, and the V and J assignments and clone size from that table. The table has 190,000 or so clones, about 86% seen once. Per germline, CDR1 MDHEN and CDR2 SYDVKM. The CDR3 contains 15 residues. V lost 3 bases to trimming and J lost 0 bases, with 9 bases between them. The gene calls are TRBV28 and TRBJ1-3; possible D gene TRBD1, 6 bases. The sequence was obtained from a woman under 30 who had recovered from COVID-19. Sequencing was carried out using peripheral blood. CDR3 bases: TGTGCCAGCAGTTTCTCAGGGGTCTCTGGAAACACCATATATTTT. Translating it yields CASSFSGVSGNTIYF.